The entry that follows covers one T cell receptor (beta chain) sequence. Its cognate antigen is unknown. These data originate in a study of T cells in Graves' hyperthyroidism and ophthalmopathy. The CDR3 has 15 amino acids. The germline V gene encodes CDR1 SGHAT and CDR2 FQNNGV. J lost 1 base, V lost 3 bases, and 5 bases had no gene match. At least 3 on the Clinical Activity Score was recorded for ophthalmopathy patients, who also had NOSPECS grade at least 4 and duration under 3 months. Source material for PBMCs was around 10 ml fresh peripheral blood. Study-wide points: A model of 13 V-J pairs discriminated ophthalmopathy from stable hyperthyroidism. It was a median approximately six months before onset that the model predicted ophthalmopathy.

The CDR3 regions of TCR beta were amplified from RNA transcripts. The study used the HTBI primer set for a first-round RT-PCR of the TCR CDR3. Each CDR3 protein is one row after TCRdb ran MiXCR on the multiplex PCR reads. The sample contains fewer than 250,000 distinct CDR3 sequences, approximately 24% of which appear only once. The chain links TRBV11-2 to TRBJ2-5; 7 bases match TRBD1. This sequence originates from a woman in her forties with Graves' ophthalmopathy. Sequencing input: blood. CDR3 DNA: TGTGCCAGCAGCTTTCCAGGGACAGTCCAAGAGACCCAGTACTTC. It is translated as CASSFPGTVQETQYF.